The rows below give T cell receptor beta chains drawn from one sample of a study of T cell clones after liver transplantation. This table comes from immunoSEQ multiplex PCR, and its TCRdb copy is limited to in-frame clones, with some not included. The table records roughly 100,000 clones, roughly four fifths of them present only once. This sample comprised CD4+ T cells from blood, obtained before liver transplant. The receptors originated from a human donor who received a liver transplant. CDR3s include the opening cysteine and the closing phenylalanine or tryptophan. Each record gives: clone size, V gene, J gene, D gene, CDR3 protein, CDR3 DNA. D genes are given only for firm matches. Only part of the rows carry a size: once, few, many, or a class if the clone is expanded.

>.|TRBV2|TRBJ1-1|.
CASSERPTNTEAFF
TGTGCCAGCAGTGAAAGACCCACGAACACTGAAGCTTTCTTT
>.|TRBV6-1|TRBJ2-3|TRBD1
CASREYRGISDTQYF
TGTGCCAGCAGGGAATACAGGGGGATCTCAGATACGCAGTATTTT
>.|TRBV15|TRBJ2-3|.
CATRGAGGSFTDTQYF
TGTGCCACCAGGGGGGCTGGCGGGAGTTTTACAGATACGCAGTATTTT
>.|TRBV28|TRBJ1-5|.
CASSFIGVGQPQHF
TGTGCCAGCAGTTTTATAGGGGTAGGACAGCCCCAGCATTTT
>.|TRBV29-1|TRBJ1-3|.
CSVERGAGNTIYF
TGCAGCGTTGAACGGGGTGCTGGAAACACCATATATTTT
>.|TRBV2|TRBJ2-7|TRBD2
CASKELAVRGEQYF
TGTGCCAGCAAAGAACTAGCGGTACGCGGCGAGCAGTACTTC
>.|TRBV29-1|TRBJ2-7|.
CSVETVYEQYF
TGCAGCGTTGAAACAGTCTACGAGCAGTACTTC
>few|TRBV5-6|TRBJ1-2|.
CASSPGQNYGYTF
TGTGCCAGCAGCCCAGGACAGAACTATGGCTACACCTTC
>.|TRBV15|TRBJ2-5|.
CATSRSTGPQETQYF
TGTGCCACCAGCAGGTCTACGGGGCCACAAGAGACCCAGTACTTC
>.|TRBV19|TRBJ2-1|TRBD2
CASIRGGGLYNEQFF
TGTGCCAGTATACGAGGCGGGGGGCTATACAATGAGCAGTTCTTC
>.|TRBV28|TRBJ1-1|.
CASSSRRTEAFF
TGTGCCAGCAGTTCCCGGCGAACTGAAGCTTTCTTT
>.|TRBV19|TRBJ2-1|TRBD2
CASSSPPGGYNEQFF
TGTGCCAGTAGTAGCCCTCCCGGGGGGTACAATGAGCAGTTCTTC
>.|TRBV11-3|TRBJ1-1|.
CASSFSENTEAFF
TGTGCCAGCAGCTTTTCTGAAAACACTGAAGCTTTCTTT
>once|TRBV2|TRBJ2-7|.
CASDIGDFRRLESSYEQYF
TGTGCCAGCGATATAGGGGACTTTCGGAGACTCGAAAGCTCCTACGAGCAGTACTTC
>.|TRBV29-1|TRBJ2-5|TRBD2
CSVGIAGGHQETQYF
TGCAGCGTTGGTATAGCGGGGGGCCATCAAGAGACCCAGTACTTC
>.|TRBV7-9|TRBJ2-3|.
CASSITRGQPSTDTQYF
TGTGCCAGCAGTATCACCCGCGGACAGCCTAGCACAGATACGCAGTATTTT
>.|TRBV13|TRBJ2-7|.
CASSYTRDLPYEQYF
TGTGCCAGCAGCTACACCCGGGACCTCCCTTACGAGCAGTACTTC
>.|TRBV14|TRBJ2-5|.
CASTRGRGIRETQYF
TGTGCCAGCACTAGAGGACGGGGCATAAGGGAGACCCAGTACTTC
>.|TRBV7-2|TRBJ1-6|TRBD1
CASSLGQGVSPLHF
TGTGCCAGCAGCCTGGGACAGGGGGTTTCACCCCTCCACTTT
>.|TRBV5-1|TRBJ2-7|.
CASRMGQNPPYEQYF
TGCGCCAGCCGAATGGGGCAAAACCCCCCCTACGAGCAGTACTTC
>.|TRBV9|TRBJ2-3|.
CASSARDSGTDTQYF
TGTGCCAGCAGCGCGCGGGACTCGGGCACAGATACGCAGTATTTT
>few|TRBV2|TRBJ1-2|TRBD1
CASYYGAGGGYTF
TGTGCCAGCTATTATGGGGCAGGGGGTGGCTACACCTTC
>.|TRBV29-1|TRBJ2-7|.
CSVEGDFSSYEQYF
TGCAGCGTTGAAGGAGATTTTAGCTCCTACGAGCAGTACTTC
>.|TRBV18|TRBJ1-1|TRBD1
CASSPEDRGRIPNTEAFF
TGTGCCAGCTCACCGGAGGACAGGGGGCGCATCCCCAACACTGAAGCTTTCTTT
>.|TRBV7-9|TRBJ2-6|.
CASEGRGLGSGANVLTF
TGTGCCAGCGAGGGGAGGGGGTTAGGCTCTGGGGCCAACGTCCTGACTTTC
>few|TRBV7-9|TRBJ1-2|.
CASSLAGQSNYGYTF
TGTGCCAGCAGCTTAGCAGGGCAGAGTAACTATGGCTACACCTTC
>.|TRBV14|TRBJ1-4|TRBD1
CASSPDRRFNEKLFF
TGTGCCAGCAGCCCGGACAGGCGATTTAATGAAAAACTGTTTTTT
>few|TRBV7-7|TRBJ2-5|TRBD1
CASSKDRASETQYF
TGTGCCAGCAGCAAAGACAGGGCTTCAGAGACCCAGTACTTC
>.|TRBV19|TRBJ1-1|TRBD1
CASSPRDREFTEAFF
TGTGCCAGTAGTCCCCGCGACAGGGAATTCACTGAAGCTTTCTTT
>.|TRBV7-9|TRBJ2-5|.
CASSLMETQYF
TGTGCCAGCAGCTTAATGGAGACCCAGTACTTC
>.|TRBV14|TRBJ2-3|.
CASSHLGSTDTQYF
TGTGCCAGCAGCCATCTAGGCAGCACAGATACGCAGTATTTT
>.|TRBV5-5|TRBJ2-7|.
CASRLLRQTQSEQYF
TGTGCCAGCAGGCTCCTGCGGCAGACCCAGAGCGAGCAGTACTTC
>.|TRBV11-2|TRBJ2-3|.
CASSSDPNSSTDTQYF
TGTGCCAGCAGCTCGGACCCAAATTCAAGCACAGATACGCAGTATTTT
>.|TRBV6-6|TRBJ1-6|.
CASSSLGTDNSPLHF
TGTGCCAGCAGTTCACTAGGGACGGATAATTCACCCCTCCACTTT
>.|TRBV20-1|TRBJ1-1|.
CSGHPNTEAFF
TGCAGTGGACACCCGAACACTGAAGCTTTCTTT
>.|TRBV19|TRBJ2-5|.
CASSIDPLRETQYF
TGTGCCAGTAGTATAGATCCCTTAAGGGAGACCCAGTACTTC
>.|TRBV12-5|TRBJ2-3|TRBD2
CASGFMTSGFTDTQYF
TGTGCTAGTGGTTTTATGACTAGCGGATTCACAGATACGCAGTATTTT
>few|TRBV30|TRBJ1-1|TRBD1
CAGNRGLTTEAFF
TGTGCCGGAAACAGGGGGCTGACCACTGAAGCTTTCTTT
>once|TRBV14|TRBJ2-1|.
CASSQDWGNQPNEQFF
TGTGCCAGCAGCCAAGATTGGGGGAACCAACCCAATGAGCAGTTCTTC
>.|TRBV25-1|TRBJ2-6|.
CASSAGSAVGGANVLTF
TGTGCCAGCAGTGCAGGGTCGGCGGTTGGTGGGGCCAACGTCCTGACTTTC
>.|TRBV9|TRBJ2-3|.
CASSAEAGAYDTQYF
TGTGCCAGCAGCGCGGAGGCGGGGGCTTACGATACGCAGTATTTT
>few|TRBV25-1|TRBJ1-5|.
CASSDRPQHF
TGTGCCAGCAGTGACAGGCCCCAGCATTTT
>.|TRBV6-1|TRBJ2-6|.
CASSEVAGANVLTF
TGTGCCAGCAGTGAAGTGGCTGGGGCCAACGTCCTGACTTTC
>.|TRBV7-2|TRBJ1-1|.
CASSLASNWNTEAFF
TGTGCCAGCAGCTTAGCCTCTAATTGGAACACTGAAGCTTTCTTT
>.|TRBV11-1|TRBJ1-1|.
CASSRPGEKVDTEAFF
TGTGCCAGCAGCCGACCTGGCGAAAAGGTTGACACTGAAGCTTTCTTT
>few|TRBV4-1|TRBJ1-5|.
CASSQVQGAGNQPQHF
TGCGCCAGCAGCCAAGTTCAAGGGGCTGGCAATCAGCCCCAGCATTTT
>.|TRBV27|TRBJ2-5|TRBD2
CASRPLTSGRAGETQYF
TGTGCCAGCAGACCACTAACTAGCGGGAGGGCCGGTGAGACCCAGTACTTC
>.|TRBV5-1|TRBJ2-1|TRBD2
CASSFPRGGSYNEQFF
TGCGCCAGCAGCTTTCCCCGGGGGGGTTCCTACAATGAGCAGTTCTTC
>.|TRBV5-1|TRBJ1-1|.
CASRAVDTSTEAFF
TGCGCCAGCAGGGCAGTGGATACGAGCACTGAAGCTTTCTTT
>few|TRBV7-2|TRBJ2-3|.
CASSFWAPGKDTQYF
TGTGCCAGCAGCTTTTGGGCCCCCGGGAAAGATACGCAGTATTTT
>.|TRBV5-1|TRBJ2-7|TRBD1
CASSLNRGHPYEQYF
TGCGCCAGCAGCCTAAACAGGGGGCACCCCTACGAGCAGTACTTC
>.|TRBV7-9|TRBJ2-5|.
CASSPYRNGETQYF
TGTGCCAGCAGCCCCTATCGGAACGGGGAGACCCAGTACTTC
>.|TRBV11-2|TRBJ1-5|TRBD1
CASSQAGTDYNQPQHF
TGTGCCAGCAGCCAAGCCGGGACAGATTACAATCAGCCCCAGCATTTT
>few|TRBV21-1|TRBJ1-4|.
CASSKVRDARGSNEKLFF
TGTGCCAGCAGCAAAGTGCGGGACGCTCGTGGGTCCAATGAAAAACTGTTTTTT
>.|TRBV4-1|TRBJ2-1|TRBD2
CASSQVGSGGYNEQFF
TGCGCCAGCAGCCAAGTGGGTAGCGGGGGGTACAATGAGCAGTTCTTC